This TCR beta chain appears in the sequencing data of a study of cytomegalovirus exposure and HLA in healthy donors. Study outcomes and limitations: In vitro testing confirmed a few CMV-associated chains as specific for CMV antigens. Exclusion as indistinguishable affected some V segments, including TRBV6-2 and TRBV6-3. Fewer N-insertions than the approximately 610-donor mean were reportedly shown by an Asian-associated ancestry cluster in a later analysis. Later analysis revealed greater clonal expansion in HLA-associated TCR beta chains than in equally common others.

This clone appeared once. Its cognate antigen is unknown. PCR involved 60 Vbeta and 13 Jbeta primers. Clones were read by immunoSEQ multiplex PCR, and TCRdb kept only the in-frame ones, dropping some. The repertoire consists of about 130,000 clones, with approximately 70% occurring once and the leading ten covering 2.1%. Germline V gene data show CDR1 as MDHEN and CDR2 as SYDVKM. The trim removed 9 bases at V and 4 bases at J, leaving 20 bases unmatched. There are 18 residues in the CDR3. J is TRBJ1-5 and V is TRBV28; 8 bases agree with TRBD1. This receptor was obtained from a woman aged 55-69 years in good health and CMV-seropositive. The sequencing input was PBMCs. CDR3: CASRVRLQGAFVNQPQHF. In nucleotides, the CDR3 is TGTGCCAGTAGGGTTAGACTTCAGGGGGCGTTTGTGAATCAGCCCCAGCATTTT. Full variable domain (missing parts from reference TRBV28 and TRBJ1-5): DVKVTQSSRYLVKRTGEKVFLECVQDMDHENMFWYRQDPGLGLRLIYFSYDVKMKEKGDIPEGYSVSREKKERFSLILESASTNQTSMYLCASRVRLQGAFVNQPQHFGDGTRLSIL.